A selection of T cell receptor beta chains follows, all from one sample in a study of cytomegalovirus exposure and HLA in healthy donors. Clones were read by immunoSEQ multiplex PCR, and TCRdb kept only the in-frame ones, dropping some. The sample contains approximately 74,000 clones, about 77% of which appear only once. Sample: PBMCs. The receptors shown here come from a middle-aged man in good health and CMV-seronegative. The CDR3 runs from the conserved cysteine through the conserved F or W. Each record gives: clone size, V gene, D gene, J gene, CDR3 protein, CDR3 DNA. The D gene is left open where the match is weak. Some rows have no size entry. The others give once, few or many, or a class for an expanded clone.

.,TRBV5-4,TRBD1,TRBJ2-1,CASSETGGGFDEQFF,TGTGCCAGCAGCGAGACAGGGGGCGGATTCGATGAGCAGTTCTTC
.,TRBV11-2,.,TRBJ2-5,CASSSETLETQYF,TGTGCCAGCAGCTCGGAGACCTTGGAGACCCAGTACTTC
.,TRBV7-2,.,TRBJ2-5,CASSLSFGREWETQYF,TGTGCCAGCAGCTTATCGTTCGGTCGCGAGTGGGAGACCCAGTACTTC
.,TRBV6-1,.,TRBJ1-5,CATSRLPGGAQHF,TGTGCCACCTCTCGACTCCCAGGAGGCGCCCAGCATTTT
.,TRBV5-6,.,TRBJ1-1,CASSLGWEVEAFF,TGTGCCAGCAGCTTGGGCTGGGAGGTTGAAGCTTTCTTT
.,TRBV9,.,TRBJ1-2,CASTPGDANYGYTF,TGTGCCAGCACCCCGGGGGACGCGAACTATGGCTACACCTTC
.,TRBV2,TRBD1,TRBJ1-2,CASSLDRGQYNGYTF,TGTGCCAGCAGCTTGGACAGGGGGCAATACAATGGCTACACCTTC
.,TRBV7-2,.,TRBJ1-2,CASSFGSGYGYTF,TGTGCCAGCAGCTTCGGATCGGGATATGGCTACACCTTC
.,TRBV14,.,TRBJ2-2,CASSQDGWLAPGELFF,TGTGCCAGCAGCCAAGATGGTTGGCTAGCCCCCGGGGAGCTGTTTTTT
.,TRBV28,.,TRBJ2-1,CASSPASFEHNEQFF,TGTGCCAGCAGTCCCGCCTCGTTTGAGCACAATGAGCAGTTCTTC
.,TRBV6-1,.,TRBJ2-1,CASSVGRAGANEQFF,TGTGCCAGCAGTGTGGGTCGGGCAGGGGCCAATGAGCAGTTCTTC
.,TRBV28,.,TRBJ2-1,CASSFGDLYNEQFF,TGTGCCAGCAGTTTTGGGGACTTATACAATGAGCAGTTCTTC
.,TRBV6-5,.,TRBJ2-3,CASSSLQGGTDTQYF,TGTGCCAGCAGTTCCTTACAGGGAGGCACAGATACGCAGTATTTT
.,TRBV25-1,TRBD2,TRBJ2-3,CASSAGLAGGADTQYF,TGTGCCAGCAGTGCGGGACTAGCGGGAGGGGCAGATACGCAGTATTTT
.,TRBV14,.,TRBJ2-5,CASSRTTGSAQYF,TGTGCCAGCAGCAGGACTACGGGCAGTGCACAGTACTTC
.,TRBV7-8,.,TRBJ1-4,CASSPGPWEEAVGYEKLFF,TGTGCCAGCAGCCCCGGTCCGTGGGAGGAAGCGGTGGGATATGAAAAACTGTTTTTT
once,TRBV10-2,TRBD1,TRBJ2-3,CASSSGGVADTQYF,TGCGCCAGCAGCTCAGGGGGAGTGGCAGATACGCAGTATTTT
once,TRBV11-2,.,TRBJ2-2,CASSLVQGTGELFF,TGTGCCAGCAGCTTAGTCCAGGGCACCGGGGAGCTGTTTTTT
.,TRBV18,.,TRBJ1-1,CASSTGLNTEAFF,TGTGCCAGCTCAACAGGTCTGAACACTGAAGCTTTCTTT
.,TRBV7-8,TRBD1,TRBJ1-5,CASSLGTGVRQPQHF,TGTGCCAGCAGCTTAGGGACAGGGGTGAGACAGCCCCAGCATTTT
.,TRBV10-3,TRBD1,TRBJ2-2,CAIRRAGTGRAGELFF,TGTGCCATCAGAAGAGCCGGGACAGGGAGGGCCGGGGAGCTGTTTTTT
few,TRBV19,.,TRBJ2-7,CASSIIGAYEQYF,TGTGCCAGTAGTATCATAGGGGCCTACGAGCAGTACTTC
.,TRBV13,.,TRBJ2-7,CASSLGSSTYEQYF,TGTGCCAGCAGCTTAGGGTCCTCTACCTACGAGCAGTACTTC
few,TRBV6-4,TRBD2,TRBJ2-2,CASSDSGLAGDTGELFF,TGTGCCAGCAGTGACTCGGGACTAGCGGGAGACACCGGGGAGCTGTTTTTT
.,TRBV9,.,TRBJ1-1,CASSSLGGPKAFF,TGTGCCAGCAGCTCCCTGGGGGGACCCAAAGCTTTCTTT
.,TRBV4-1,.,TRBJ2-3,CASSLRSASSPDTQYF,TGCGCCAGCAGCCTTCGGAGCGCTAGCAGCCCAGATACGCAGTATTTT
once,TRBV6-5,.,TRBJ2-7,CASGRGQDEQYF,TGTGCCAGCGGGCGGGGCCAGGACGAGCAGTACTTC
.,TRBV6-5,TRBD1,TRBJ2-7,CASTMKGTGWSEQYF,TGTGCCAGCACTATGAAAGGGACAGGGTGGAGCGAGCAGTACTTC
.,TRBV28,TRBD1,TRBJ2-3,CASTFLGQVVSGTTDTQYF,TGTGCCAGCACCTTTTTGGGACAGGTTGTATCCGGTACAACAGATACGCAGTATTTT
.,TRBV29-1,TRBD2,TRBJ2-1,CSVVGLAGGPQTRSSYNEQFF,TGCAGCGTTGTGGGACTAGCGGGAGGGCCCCAAACCCGAAGCTCCTACAATGAGCAGTTCTTC
.,TRBV7-8,TRBD2,TRBJ2-3,CASSYTLTSGTQYF,TGTGCCAGCAGCTACACCCTCACTAGCGGAACGCAGTATTTT
.,TRBV19,TRBD1,TRBJ2-4,CASSIERDRGLTKNIQYF,TGTGCCAGTAGTATAGAGAGGGACAGGGGGCTCACCAAAAACATTCAGTACTTC
once,TRBV5-5,TRBD2,TRBJ2-7,CASSLDPPSGSYEQYF,TGTGCCAGCAGCTTGGATCCCCCTAGCGGGAGTTACGAGCAGTACTTC
few,TRBV14,TRBD1,TRBJ1-5,CASSLTGAWGPQHF,TGTGCCAGCAGCCTAACAGGGGCCTGGGGGCCCCAGCATTTT
.,TRBV2,TRBD1,TRBJ2-2,CASSWTGNTGELFF,TGTGCCAGCAGTTGGACAGGGAACACCGGGGAGCTGTTTTTT
.,TRBV27,.,TRBJ2-5,CASSLSPKTSMETQYF,TGTGCCAGCAGTTTATCGCCCAAGACTAGTATGGAGACCCAGTACTTC
once,TRBV15,TRBD2,TRBJ2-3,CATSSEGGRLAGSPADTQYF,TGTGCCACCAGCAGCGAAGGGGGACGGCTAGCGGGATCACCAGCAGATACGCAGTATTTT
few,TRBV6-5,TRBD1,TRBJ2-7,CASSYLGTGDHEQYF,TGTGCCAGCAGTTACCTTGGGACAGGGGACCACGAGCAGTACTTC
.,TRBV7-2,.,TRBJ2-3,CASSLVDYRNGDTQYF,TGTGCCAGCAGCTTAGTCGACTATCGGAATGGAGATACGCAGTATTTT
.,TRBV2,.,TRBJ2-1,CASRYRVSSYNEQFF,TGTGCCAGCAGATACAGGGTCAGCTCCTACAATGAGCAGTTCTTC
medium-sized,TRBV6-5,.,TRBJ2-2,CASREGREAGELFF,TGTGCCAGCAGGGAGGGAAGGGAGGCCGGGGAGCTGTTTTTT
.,TRBV6-1,TRBD1,TRBJ1-5,CASQSGQGPYQPQHF,TGTGCCAGTCAATCAGGACAGGGACCTTATCAGCCCCAGCATTTT
.,TRBV9,TRBD2,TRBJ2-7,CASSVGGGGAYEQYF,TGTGCCAGCAGCGTAGGTGGCGGGGGGGCCTACGAGCAGTACTTC
.,TRBV5-4,.,TRBJ1-2,CASAPRGVGGYGYTF,TGTGCCAGCGCACCCCGTGGGGTAGGGGGCTATGGCTACACCTTC
.,TRBV10-2,.,TRBJ2-7,CASSVGVMYYEQYF,TGCGCCAGCAGTGTGGGAGTGATGTATTACGAGCAGTACTTC
few,TRBV6-5,TRBD1,TRBJ1-6,CASSYSLRTGTLHF,TGTGCCAGCAGTTACTCCCTCAGGACAGGTACACTCCACTTT
.,TRBV7-2,.,TRBJ2-5,CASSFSGVGETQYF,TGTGCCAGCAGCTTCTCGGGGGTAGGAGAGACCCAGTACTTC
.,TRBV7-8,TRBD1,TRBJ2-1,CATKDRGPNNEQFF,TGTGCCACCAAAGACAGGGGGCCTAACAATGAGCAGTTCTTC
.,TRBV6-1,.,TRBJ2-1,CASSSWGGEQFF,TGTGCCAGCAGTTCCTGGGGGGGCGAGCAGTTCTTC
.,TRBV7-9,TRBD1,TRBJ2-5,CASSFSLQGAQETQYF,TGTGCCAGCAGCTTTTCATTGCAGGGGGCGCAAGAGACCCAGTACTTC
.,TRBV5-1,TRBD1,TRBJ2-2,CASSSSTGDTGELFF,TGCGCCAGCAGCTCATCGACAGGGGACACCGGGGAGCTGTTTTTT
once,TRBV2,.,TRBJ2-1,CASSVGREPHEQFF,TGTGCCAGCAGTGTTGGACGGGAGCCTCATGAGCAGTTCTTC
.,TRBV4-1,TRBD1,TRBJ1-1,CASSQARTGGFAEAFF,TGCGCCAGCAGCCAAGCCCGGACAGGGGGGTTTGCTGAAGCTTTCTTT
few,TRBV6-5,TRBD1,TRBJ2-7,CASSPGTGHSEQYF,TGTGCCAGCAGTCCGGGGACAGGGCACAGCGAGCAGTACTTC
.,TRBV28,.,TRBJ2-7,CASRGGTEMYYEQYF,TGTGCCAGCAGAGGAGGGACAGAGATGTACTACGAGCAGTACTTC
.,TRBV19,TRBD2,TRBJ2-5,CASSTRTLSGSKETQYF,TGTGCCAGTAGTACCCGGACCCTAAGCGGGAGTAAAGAGACCCAGTACTTC
.,TRBV28,TRBD2,TRBJ2-1,CASSPGLAGEQFF,TGTGCCAGCAGTCCGGGACTAGCGGGGGAGCAGTTCTTC
many,TRBV6-6,.,TRBJ1-2,CASSLFRSEGYTF,TGTGCCAGCAGTCTATTCCGATCCGAGGGCTACACCTTC
.,TRBV4-1,.,TRBJ2-7,CASSQDQGQGSYEQYF,TGCGCCAGCAGCCAAGATCAAGGCCAGGGGAGCTACGAGCAGTACTTC
.,TRBV7-9,TRBD2,TRBJ2-3,CASSQGGGTDTQYF,TGTGCCAGCAGCCAAGGCGGGGGGACGGATACGCAGTATTTT